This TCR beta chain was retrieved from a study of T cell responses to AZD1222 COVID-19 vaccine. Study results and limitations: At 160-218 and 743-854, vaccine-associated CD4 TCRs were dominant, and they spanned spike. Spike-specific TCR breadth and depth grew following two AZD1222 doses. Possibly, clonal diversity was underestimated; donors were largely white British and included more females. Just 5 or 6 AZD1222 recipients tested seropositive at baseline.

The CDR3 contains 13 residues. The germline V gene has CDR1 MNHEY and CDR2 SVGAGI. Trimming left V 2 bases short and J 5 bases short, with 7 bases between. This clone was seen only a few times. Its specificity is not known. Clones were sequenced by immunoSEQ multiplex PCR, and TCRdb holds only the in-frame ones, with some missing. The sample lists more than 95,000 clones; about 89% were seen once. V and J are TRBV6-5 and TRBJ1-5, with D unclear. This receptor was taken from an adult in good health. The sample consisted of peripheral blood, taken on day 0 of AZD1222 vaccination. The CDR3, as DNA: TGTGCCAGCAGTTACGGGGTCGATCAGCCCCAGCATTTT. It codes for CASSYGVDQPQHF.